The clone carrying this TCR beta chain has a count of ten or more. This sample was included in a study of blood T cells in healthy people across ages. A second PCR of about 6 to 11 cycles used a sample-barcoded 5' primer and a J-beta primer mix. One entry per CDR3 protein results from TCRdb running MiXCR on the 5' RACE reads. The table includes roughly 900,000 distinct CDR3 sequences, under 30% detected once. Germline loops: CDR1 DFQATT, CDR2 SNEGSKA (reference sequence). The CDR3 is made up of 14 amino acids. V was clipped by 0 bases and J by 3 bases, with 12 bases between them. The sequence was collected from a woman over 75 in good health. Sequenced sample: blood. This chain joins TRBV20-1 and TRBJ2-7; D perhaps matches TRBD1 (6 bases). The CDR3 reads CSARDPQGFYEQYF. In DNA, the CDR3 is TGCAGTGCTAGAGATCCCCAGGGGTTCTACGAGCAGTACTTC.